This record concerns one TCR beta chain sequence. The source of the sample is a study of blood T cell repertoires in COVID-19. Per the original data handling: Amplification with reference gene primers provided the estimates of nucleated cell counts. Assay: immunoSEQ multiplex PCR; the TCRdb copy retains only in-frame clones and omits some. V and J calls and clone size come straight from that table; D and trimming were deduced from the DNA. The sample lists some 160,000 clones, about four fifths seen once, with approximately 14% in the top ten. Germline loops: CDR1 SNHLY, CDR2 FYNNEI. Trimming took off 4 bases at V and 1 base at J, with 9 bases between the two ends. This CDR3 contains 14 residues.

Sequencing input: peripheral blood. This TCR was recovered from a woman older than 75 with acute or convalescent COVID-19. The rearrangement uses TRBV2 and TRBJ2-3; D ambiguous. The CDR3 DNA reads as TGTGCCAGCAGTGTAGTTATCCGCACAGATACGCAGTATTTT. The encoded protein is CASSVVIRTDTQYF.